This TCR beta chain derives from a study of Ad26.COV2.S vaccination and SARS-CoV-2 variants. Between the trimmed V and J ends, which lost 0 bases and 3 bases, there was a span of 6 bases. Looked up from germline, CDR1 is MNHNS and CDR2 is SASEGT. The CDR3 is 14 residues long. Regarding the study as a whole: Breadth, reportedly substantial, characterized the spike-specific CD8+ and CD4+ T cell responses after vaccination. Analytic work on TCR breadth and depth might have understated the full extent of total T cell responses. Vaccinees displayed broader spike-specific TCR repertoires than placebo recipients.

Regarding this clone: Antigen unknown.

Measured with immunoSEQ multiplex PCR; TCRdb has only the in-frame clones, and not every one. The table includes about 350,000 clones, approximately 84% detected once. Treatment of the sample: some 20 received Ad26.COV2.S at low or high dose, single or two shots; 5 received placebo; per-sample allocation not given. Samples analyzed were those drawn on day 63 after the first vaccine or placebo injection. This adult donor, from Boston, was 18-55 years old. This clonotype was obtained from a person between 18 and 60 years old who received the Ad26.COV2.S COVID-19 vaccine or a placebo. Material: peripheral blood, obtained in a trial of Ad26.COV2.S vaccine versus placebo. This chain joins TRBV6-1 and TRBJ2-1; the D gene is possibly TRBD2 (6 bases). CDR3 in DNA: TGTGCCAGCAGTGAAGCGGACTACTACAATGAGCAGTTCTTC. Translation gives CASSEADYYNEQFF.